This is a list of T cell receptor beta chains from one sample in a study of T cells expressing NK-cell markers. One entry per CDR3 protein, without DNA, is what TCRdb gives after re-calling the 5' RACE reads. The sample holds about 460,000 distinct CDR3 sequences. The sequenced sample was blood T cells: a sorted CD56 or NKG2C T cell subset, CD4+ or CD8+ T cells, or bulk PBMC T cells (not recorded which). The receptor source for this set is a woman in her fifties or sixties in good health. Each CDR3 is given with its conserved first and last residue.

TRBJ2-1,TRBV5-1,CASSSGLAGPNEQFF
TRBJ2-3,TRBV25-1,CASSEGRLAGLADTQYF
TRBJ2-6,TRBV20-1,CSARPDRGDSGANVLTF
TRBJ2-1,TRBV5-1,CASMGAGLSNEQFF
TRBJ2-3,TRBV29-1,CSVTPTDTQYF
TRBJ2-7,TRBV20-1,CSATGTLYEQYF
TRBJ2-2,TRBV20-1,CSATAGVRTGELFF
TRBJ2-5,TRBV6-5,CASRDSGRETQYF
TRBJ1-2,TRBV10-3,CAIKSMMVEAGYTF
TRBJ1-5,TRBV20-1,CSAPRTGGRNQPQHF
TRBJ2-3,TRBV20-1,CSAKEGARSTDTQYF
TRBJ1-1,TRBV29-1,CSVDGGLRAFF
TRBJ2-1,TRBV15,CATSPLRALVQNEQFF
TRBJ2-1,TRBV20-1,CSAPPSGRVGEQFF
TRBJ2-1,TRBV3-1,CASSQEAAGGSYNEQFF
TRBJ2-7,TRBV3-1,CASSPNYYEQYF
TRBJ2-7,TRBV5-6,CASRGRGRYEQYF
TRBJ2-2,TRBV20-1,CSAGRLTGELFF
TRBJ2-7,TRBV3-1,CASSQGLAGVSEQYF
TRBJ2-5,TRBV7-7,CASSIGDWDQETQYF
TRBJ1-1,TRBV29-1,CSVEGGYTEAFF
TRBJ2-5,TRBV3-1,CASSQRVDIHRETQYF
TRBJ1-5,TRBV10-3,CAISGGQGSNQPQHF
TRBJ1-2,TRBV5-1,CASSLAERTGRVNYGYTF
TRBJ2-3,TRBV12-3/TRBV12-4,CASSPLAGRGGSTDTQYF
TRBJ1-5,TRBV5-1,CASSEGTAGNQPQHF
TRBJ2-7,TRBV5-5,CASSATGLAGGGEQYF
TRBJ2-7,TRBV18,CASSRTGFEQYF